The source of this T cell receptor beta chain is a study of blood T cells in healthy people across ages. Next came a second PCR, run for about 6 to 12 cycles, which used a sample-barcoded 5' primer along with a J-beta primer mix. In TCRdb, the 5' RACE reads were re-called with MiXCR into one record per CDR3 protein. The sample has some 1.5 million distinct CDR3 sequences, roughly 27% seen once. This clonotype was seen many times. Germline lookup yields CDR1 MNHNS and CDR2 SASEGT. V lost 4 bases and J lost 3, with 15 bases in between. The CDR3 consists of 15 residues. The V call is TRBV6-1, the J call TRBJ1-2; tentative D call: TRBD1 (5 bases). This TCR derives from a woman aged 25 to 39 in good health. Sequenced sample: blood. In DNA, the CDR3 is TGTGCCAGCAGTGTAATCCCCGGGGCCCACTATGGCTACACCTTC. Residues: CASSVIPGAHYGYTF.